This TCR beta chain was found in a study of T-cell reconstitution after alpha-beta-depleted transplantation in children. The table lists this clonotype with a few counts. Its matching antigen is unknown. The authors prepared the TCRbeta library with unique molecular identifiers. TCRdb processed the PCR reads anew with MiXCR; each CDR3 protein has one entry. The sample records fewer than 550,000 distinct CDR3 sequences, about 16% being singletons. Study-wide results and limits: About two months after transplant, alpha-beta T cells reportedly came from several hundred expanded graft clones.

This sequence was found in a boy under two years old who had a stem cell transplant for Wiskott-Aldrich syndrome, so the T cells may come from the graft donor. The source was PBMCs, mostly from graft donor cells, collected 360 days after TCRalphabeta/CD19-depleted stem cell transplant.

This chain's CDR3 is CASTPGLAVSNEQFF. CDR3 DNA: TGTGCCAGCACCCCGGGGTTGGCGGTATCCAATGAGCAGTTCTTC. The chain links TRBV12-3 or TRBV12-4 to TRBJ2-1, with TRBD2 as a possible D gene (5 bases). V was pared by 7 bases and J by 6 bases, with 19 bases between. This CDR3 comprises 15 residues.